This T cell receptor beta chain was sequenced for a study of T cell responses to AZD1222 COVID-19 vaccine. General observations from the study: Only 5 to 7 AZD1222 recipients tested seropositive at baseline.

Turning to this clone: Its antigen is not identified.

Here immunoSEQ multiplex PCR was the method, and the copy in TCRdb shows in-frame clones only, minus some. Of 95,000 to 130,000 clones listed, around 90% are singletons. This CDR3 is built from 13 residues. Per germline, CDR1 GTSNPN and CDR2 SVGIG (reference sequence). The V segment lost 5 bases and the J segment 7 bases; nucleotides outside the gene matches: 7. The chain has TRBV30 and TRBJ2-5; 10 nucleotides align to TRBD1. The TCR comes from an adult in good health. The material was peripheral blood, obtained on day 0 of AZD1222 vaccination. CDR3 residues: CAWGTGAKGTQYF. CDR3 DNA sequence: TGTGCCTGGGGGACAGGGGCTAAGGGGACCCAGTACTTC.